This T cell receptor (beta chain) came from a study of T cells after yellow fever vaccination. Study-wide findings and caveats: Bulk-population clonotypes that are abundant could appear as contaminants in FACS-sorted repertoires. Subsequent booster samples again held most clones from primary vaccination (just under 98% CD4, 88% CD8).

This clonotype was found a few times. Its antigen is not known. Production of TCR cDNA was by 5'RACE template switching, which also added a universal primer site and UMIs. TCRdb ran MiXCR on the 5' RACE reads and lists one entry per CDR3 protein. Here the sample spans 100,000 to 150,000 distinct CDR3 sequences, under 9% being singletons. The sequencing used CD8+ T cells sorted from PBMCs, collected on the day of the yellow fever booster vaccination. This clonotype originated in a man between 18 and 35 years old who received the YFV17D yellow fever vaccine.

As DNA, the CDR3 is TGTGCCAGCAGCTCGGACAGTCTCGGGGAGACCCAGTACTTC. It specifies CASSSDSLGETQYF. This chain links TRBV7-3 with TRBJ2-5; TRBD1 is a possible D gene (6 bases). The CDR3 is made up of 14 amino acids. Germline values: CDR1 SGHTA, CDR2 FQGTGA. V gave up 4 bases and J gave up 5 bases, with 14 bases separating them.